What follows describes a single T cell receptor (beta chain). The record originates from a study of blood T cell repertoires in COVID-19. On the study more broadly: Sources were T cells, B-cell-depleted T cells, or PBMCs; the material itself was cDNA or gDNA.

The CDR3 contains 15 residues. CDR1 and CDR2 from the germline V gene are LNHDA and SQIVND (reference sequence). After removal of 6 bases from V and 5 bases from J, the junction contained 7 bases not matched to a gene. In the original processing: Estimated nucleated cell counts came from reference gene primer amplification. The assay was immunoSEQ multiplex PCR, and TCRdb's table has in-frame clones only and misses some. V and J calls plus clone size are reproduced from that table; the DNA served to infer D and trimming. Here the sample spans roughly 80,000 clones, approximately 76% being singletons.

Sequencing was performed on peripheral blood. The clonotype originates from a man between 65 and 85 years old with active or convalescent COVID-19. The rearrangement links TRBV19 to TRBJ2-5, with 12 bases fitting TRBD1. The CDR3 region is CASRPGTGGPETQYF. CDR3 coding DNA: TGTGCCAGTAGACCCGGGACAGGGGGCCCGGAGACCCAGTACTTC.